This T cell receptor (beta chain) was recorded in a study of cytomegalovirus exposure and HLA in healthy donors. The PCR employed 60 Vbeta primers together with 13 Jbeta primers. Using immunoSEQ multiplex PCR, the repertoire was profiled, and TCRdb retains in-frame clones only, with some absent. The data hold 97,000 or so clones, with around 10% observed a single time. This clone occurred a few times. V was trimmed by 7 bases and J by 3 bases, leaving 19 bases between them. Germline CDR1 reads MNHNY; CDR2 reads SVGAGI (reference sequence). The CDR3 runs to 16 residues. Sequencing used PBMCs. This rearrangement joins TRBV6-6 to TRBJ2-1; TRBD2 is a possible D gene (5 bases). The origin of this receptor is a man aged 50 or older in good health and CMV-seropositive. The CDR3 loop reads CASTNAHSGLYNEQFF. The CDR3 DNA sequence: TGTGCCAGCACCAACGCCCACAGCGGCCTCTACAATGAGCAGTTCTTC.